Described below is a single T cell receptor beta chain sequence and its context. Its antigen is as yet unknown. RNA transcripts provided the source from which TCR beta CDR3 regions were amplified. Primed by the HTBI set, a first-round RT-PCR was run on the TCR CDR3. Each CDR3 protein gets one entry after TCRdb re-called the multiplex PCR reads with MiXCR. The sample carries around 350,000 distinct CDR3 sequences, approximately 15% recorded once. Germline V CDR1 and CDR2: ENHRY, SYGVKD. V lost 5 bases and J 8 bases, leaving 18 bases between the germline ends. CDR3 length: 15 amino acids. The data belong to a study of T cells in Graves' hyperthyroidism and ophthalmopathy. Regarding the study as a whole: Ophthalmopathy, which appeared later, was predicted by the model a median about 6 months before onset.

Reasons for excluding patients were uncontrolled infection, other autoimmune disease, pregnancy or lactation. The clonotype was recovered from a woman in her 30s with Graves' ophthalmopathy. This chain uses TRBV10-3 with TRBJ1-4, with a possible D match to TRBD1 (5 bases). Material: blood. CDR3 nucleotides: TGTGCCATCAGTACCACCGGGACGCAAACCGAAAAACTGTTTTTT. It specifies CAISTTGTQTEKLFF.